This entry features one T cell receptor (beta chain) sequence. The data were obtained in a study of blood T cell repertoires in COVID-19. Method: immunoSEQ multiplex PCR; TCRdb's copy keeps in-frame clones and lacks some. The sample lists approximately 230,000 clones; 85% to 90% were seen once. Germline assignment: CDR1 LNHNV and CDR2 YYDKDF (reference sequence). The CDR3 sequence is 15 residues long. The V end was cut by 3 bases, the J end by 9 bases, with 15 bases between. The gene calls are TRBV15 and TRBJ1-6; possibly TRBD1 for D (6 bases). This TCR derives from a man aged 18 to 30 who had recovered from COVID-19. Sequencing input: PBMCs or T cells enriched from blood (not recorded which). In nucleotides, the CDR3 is TGTGCCACCAGCAGTGGGACACTGAGAAGTTCACCCCTCCACTTT. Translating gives CATSSGTLRSSPLHF. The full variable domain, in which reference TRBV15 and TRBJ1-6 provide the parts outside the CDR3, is DAMVIQNPRYQVTQFGKPVTLSCSQTLNHNVMYWYQQKSSQAPKLLFHYYDKDFNNEADTPDNFQSRRPNTSFCFLDIRSPGLGDTAMYLCATSSGTLRSSPLHFGNGTRLTVT.